This is a list of T cell receptor beta chains from one sample in a study of cytomegalovirus exposure and HLA in healthy donors. TCRdb's table, derived via immunoSEQ multiplex PCR, lists solely in-frame clones and lacks some. The table records 75,000 to 100,000 clones, around three quarters of them present only once. The sequenced sample consisted of PBMCs. The receptors here all came from a man aged 25 to 45 in good health and CMV-seronegative. Each CDR3 is given with its conserved first and last residue. Some rows mark clone size as missing; the rest say once, few, many or name a class of expanded clone.

TRBV4-1 | NA | CASSQPGSGANVLTF
TRBV5-4 | once | CASSLGGDPGGRNTIYF
TRBV7-2 | NA | CASSLVRLVMNTEAFF
TRBV16 | NA | CASSQSGTGWAEAFF
TRBV25-1 | NA | CASSGHRRHRTNEKLFF
TRBV13 | NA | CASSQDRGHGYTF
TRBV4-2 | NA | CASSQGGGGYSQPQHF
TRBV5-1 | NA | CASSPGTGRETQYF
TRBV27 | once | CASRTGYSGYTF
TRBV5-6 | few | CASSLVSGSHSYNEQFF
TRBV19 | NA | CASSTRQGWDYGYTF
TRBV7-9 | NA | CSSSLVGAGGLSPLHF
TRBV5-4 | few | CASSPTGVGTEAFF
TRBV19 | NA | CASSEGGYTF
TRBV7-3 | many | CASSPSGGPEQYF
TRBV5-6 | few | CASSVSGSSYEQYF
TRBV29-1 | NA | CSAPGRSRLAGDEQFF
TRBV6-5 | once | CASSPGLGETDTQYF
TRBV7-9 | once | CASSPLPGELFF
TRBV7-6 | NA | CASSPAGEGIGYTF
TRBV13 | NA | CASSSDRGYEQYF
TRBV15 | few | CATSRDYTGVGTDTQYF
TRBV6-5 | NA | CASSSGTGFFGTEAFF
TRBV5-4 | NA | CASSRGQTNTGELFF
TRBV19 | NA | CASSQFPGLNQPQHF
TRBV7-6 | NA | CASSLAGGLRRETQYF
TRBV6-5 | NA | CASSYFGTGGNNEQFF
TRBV4-3 | few | CASSHGTGSNEQFF
TRBV2 | NA | CASSAGSGIYEQYF
TRBV7-2 | NA | CASSLVVQGNEKLFF
TRBV5-1 | NA | CASSLVAGSSYNEQFF
TRBV2 | NA | CASRETDADGYTF
TRBV18 | NA | CASSTRATGWDNEQFF
TRBV7-2 | few | CASSLWGDTEAFF
TRBV7-9 | NA | CAGLEAISGYTF
TRBV10-3 | NA | CAISSLHSPNTEAFF
TRBV7-3 | NA | CASSQNDRDRAYGYTF
TRBV18 | once | CASSSSGGFSSYGYTF
TRBV6-6 | NA | CASRPGTEGSEAFF
TRBV25-1 | NA | CASSEFGQGRDQETQYF
TRBV28 | NA | CAIKRTAYTEAFF
TRBV2 | NA | CASSVVPTGNSGNTIYF
TRBV7-2 | once | CASSSGLGLIQYF
TRBV7-7 | NA | CASSLTGIETQYF
TRBV7-8 | few | CASSLRGSPLNTEAFF
TRBV7-9 | NA | CASSHWTGGTDTQYF